The next 27 T cell receptor beta chains were all read from a single sample in a study of T cells in Graves' hyperthyroidism and ophthalmopathy. TCR beta CDR3 region amplification was performed from RNA transcripts. First-round RT-PCR targeting the TCR CDR3 was performed with the HTBI primer set. TCRdb passed the multiplex PCR reads through MiXCR, listing each CDR3 protein once. This sample carries around 600,000 distinct CDR3 sequences, about a sixth of them seen once, and the ten largest clones take about 3.5%. Sequencing was done on a sample of blood. The source is a woman aged 35 to 49 with Graves' ophthalmopathy.

This clonotype was picked up many times. In nucleotides, the CDR3 is TGTGCCTGGAGTGTGGGTCAGGCGAGCTACGAGCAGTACTTC. Amino acid sequence: CAWSVGQASYEQYF. The chain uses TRBV30 and TRBJ2-7; D is ambiguous. Germline-derived CDR1 and CDR2 are GTSNPN and SVGIG (reference sequence). The CDR3 is made up of 14 amino acids. Trimming removed 0 bases at V and 3 bases at J, with 12 bases between.

This clonotype was picked up many times. The J gene is TRBJ2-5, the V gene TRBV7-8; D gene unclear. CDR1 SGHVS and CDR2 FQNEAQ come from the germline V gene. Deletions cut 5 bases from V and 1 base from J, with 11 bases between. The CDR3 contains 14 residues. The chain's CDR3 is CASSPARLQETQYF. The CDR3 DNA follows: TGTGCCAGCAGCCCTGCCCGACTCCAAGAGACCCAGTACTTC.

This clonotype was counted ten times or more. The chain employs TRBV5-1 and TRBJ2-1; no reliable D call. This CDR3 region has 13 residues. Deletions cut 0 bases from V and 7 bases from J, with 8 bases between. The germline V gene encodes CDR1 SGHRS and CDR2 YFSETQ. The CDR3 nucleotides are TGCGCCAGCAGCTTGGGTGGCCAGAATGAGCAGTTCTTC. It yields the protein CASSLGGQNEQFF. The full variable domain, completed using reference TRBV5-1 and TRBJ2-1, is KAGVTQTPRYLIKTRGQQVTLSCSPISGHRSVSWYQQTPGQGLQFLFEYFSETQRNKGNFPGRFSGRQFSNSRSEMNVSTLELGDSALYLCASSLGGQNEQFFGPGTRLTVL.

Details on this clonotype: One base away lies a much larger clone, so this may be a sequencing read error. The V call is TRBV30, the J call TRBJ1-2, with 10 bases aligning to TRBD1. V was clipped by 4 bases and J by 7 bases; unmatched bases: 3. The CDR3 totals 12 residues. The germline CDR1 and CDR2 sequences are GTSNPN and SVGIG (reference sequence). The CDR3, as DNA: TGTGCCTGGAAGCGGGACAGGGGTGGCTACACCTTC. Protein product: CAWKRDRGGYTF.

This clonotype was seen a handful of times. The V and J genes are TRBV5-1 and TRBJ2-1, with unresolved D. Germline V gene sequence: CDR1 SGHRS, CDR2 YFSETQ. V shed 0 bases and J shed 0 bases, with 10 bases lying between them. CDR3 size: 16 residues. The CDR3 loop is CASSLGRSSSYNEQFF. The CDR3 DNA reads as TGCGCCAGCAGCTTGGGCCGGTCGAGCTCCTACAATGAGCAGTTCTTC.

This clonotype has a handful of counts. The chain links TRBV27 to TRBJ2-5; D tentatively reads TRBD1 or TRBD2 (5 bases each). The CDR3 is 14 residues long. The V gene's germline CDR1 is MNHEY and CDR2 SMNVEV (reference sequence). The V gene lost 6 bases and the J gene lost 3 bases, with 14 bases spanning the gap. CDR3 DNA: TGTGCCAGCAGATACCAAGGGACCGAAGAGACCCAGTACTTC. Translation gives CASRYQGTEETQYF.

In its sample, this clonotype was seen a few times. V gene TRBV12-3 or TRBV12-4 combines with J gene TRBJ2-5; D remains ambiguous. The length of the CDR3 is 12 residues. V shed 0 bases and J shed 7 bases, with 6 bases lying between them. Here the CDR3 reads CASSLARTTQYF. DNA of the CDR3: TGTGCCAGCAGTTTAGCCCGGACGACCCAGTACTTC.

This clonotype was seen ten or more times. This chain links TRBV7-8 with TRBJ2-4; D perhaps matches TRBD2 (6 bases). Germline V gives CDR1 SGHVS, CDR2 FQNEAQ. The CDR3 loop spans 20 amino acids. The ends were cut back, 5 bases at V and 0 bases at J, with 26 bases in the middle. The CDR3 here is CASSPPGTEGARLAKNIQYF. DNA of the CDR3: TGTGCCAGCAGCCCCCCCGGGACTGAAGGTGCTCGTCTAGCCAAAAACATTCAGTACTTC. Looking up the rest from reference TRBV7-8 and TRBJ2-4 gives the full variable domain: GAGVSQSPRYKVAKRGQDVALRCDPISGHVSLFWYQQALGQGPEFLTYFQNEAQLDKSGLPSDRFFAERPEGSVSTLKIQRTQQEDSAVYLCASSPPGTEGARLAKNIQYFGAGTRLSVL.

The chain combines TRBV28 with TRBJ2-3, with 7 bases lining up with TRBD2. The J segment lost 6 bases and the V segment lost 6 bases, leaving 12 bases of the junction unmatched. The V gene's germline CDR1 is MDHEN and CDR2 SYDVKM. The CDR3 totals 15 residues. Here the CDR3 reads CASSTPTGGGDTQYF. The CDR3 DNA is TGTGCCAGCAGCACCCCGACTGGGGGGGGGGATACGCAGTATTTT. The full variable domain, completed using reference TRBV28 and TRBJ2-3, is DVKVTQSSRYLVKRTGEKVFLECVQDMDHENMFWYRQDPGLGLRLIYFSYDVKMKEKGDIPEGYSVSREKKERFSLILESASTNQTSMYLCASSTPTGGGDTQYFGPGTRLTVL.

The genes are TRBV12-3 or TRBV12-4 and TRBJ1-3; D is possibly TRBD1 (5 bases). Trimming removed 7 bases at V and 1 base at J, with 11 bases between. The CDR3 spans 14 residues. The CDR3 reads CASTQGISGNTIYF. In nucleotides, the CDR3 is TGTGCCAGCACCCAGGGTATATCTGGAAACACCATATATTTT.

This clonotype was observed at least ten times. This chain uses TRBV27 with TRBJ1-1; D remains ambiguous. The germline V gene has CDR1 MNHEY and CDR2 SMNVEV (reference sequence). The CDR3 covers 14 residues. Trimming took off 2 bases at V and 1 base at J, with 8 bases between the two ends. CDR3 region: CASSLIGPNTEAFF. The CDR3 DNA follows: TGTGCCAGCAGTTTAATCGGTCCGAACACTGAAGCTTTCTTT.

This clonotype was found a few times. The J gene is TRBJ2-3, the V gene TRBV18, with D possibly matching TRBD2 (6 bases). CDR3 length: 14 residues. The V end lost 2 bases, the J end lost 4 bases, and 10 bases lay between the germline ends. Per germline, CDR1 KGHSH and CDR2 LQKENI. The CDR3: CASSPLEGSDTQYF. For the CDR3, the DNA is TGTGCCAGCTCACCATTGGAGGGGTCAGATACGCAGTATTTT.

This clonotype was observed many times. This chain links TRBV30 with TRBJ2-2; 12 bases are a match to TRBD2. This CDR3 contains 15 residues. From germline, CDR1 is GTSNPN and CDR2 SVGIG (reference sequence). The J segment lost 5 bases and the V segment lost 4 bases, leaving 5 bases of the junction unmatched. The CDR3 here is CAWNPSGGATGELFF. The CDR3 bases are TGTGCCTGGAATCCTAGCGGGGGGGCTACCGGGGAGCTGTTTTTT.

The rearrangement uses TRBV6-1 and TRBJ2-3; TRBD2 agrees at 13 bases. V lost 7 bases, J lost 6 bases, and 7 bases stayed unmatched. Germline V CDR1 and CDR2: MNHNS, SASEGT. The CDR3 length is 15 residues. The CDR3 sequence: CASNRLAGGVDTQYF. CDR3 bases: TGTGCCAGCAACCGACTAGCGGGGGGTGTCGATACGCAGTATTTT.

The genes are TRBV7-9 and TRBJ2-7, with 7 nucleotides matching TRBD1. With 8 bases clipped from V and 3 bases from J, the junction kept 7 bases outside the gene matches. The CDR3 contains 13 residues. The germline gives CDR1 SEHNR, CDR2 FQNEAQ (reference sequence). The DNA for the CDR3 is TGTGCCAGCGGACCGAGACAGGGCTACGAGCAGTACTTC. This encodes CASGPRQGYEQYF.

Ten or more counts support this clonotype. The CDR3 nucleotides are TGTGCCAGCAGCGGTCGCAGGGGGCTGGGGAATGAGCAGTTCTTC. Translated, it gives CASSGRRGLGNEQFF. The chain links TRBV6-2 or TRBV6-3 to TRBJ2-1, with 8 bases matching TRBD1. The V gene end was trimmed by 6 bases and the J gene end by 7 bases; junction bases not matched to a gene: 11. Germline CDR1 reads MNHEY; CDR2 reads SVGEGT. The CDR3 sequence is 15 residues long.

There are many counts of this clonotype. This chain joins TRBV12-3 or TRBV12-4 and TRBJ1-6; D is possibly TRBD1 (5 bases). The V and J ends lost 3 bases and 10 bases respectively, with 16 bases between them. The CDR3 length is 15 residues. DNA for the CDR3: TGTGCCAGCAGTTTTGCCCCCGGGACCATCTCACCCCTCCACTTT. It encodes CASSFAPGTISPLHF.

V is TRBV18 and J is TRBJ2-4; D uncertain. The length of the CDR3 is 16 residues. Germline loops: CDR1 KGHSH, CDR2 LQKENI. V shed 2 bases and J shed 0 bases, with 11 bases lying between them. The CDR3 nucleotides read TGTGCCAGCTCACCAAATACAATCCAAGCCAAAAACATTCAGTACTTC. The encoded protein is CASSPNTIQAKNIQYF.

This clonotype was found many times. The rearrangement joins TRBV6-1 to TRBJ1-1; D ambiguous. CDR3 length equals 14 residues. Germline V gives CDR1 MNHNS, CDR2 SASEGT. V lost 8 bases and J 8 bases, leaving 21 bases between the germline ends. CDR3: CASVPEAVGTEAFF. The CDR3 DNA is TGTGCCAGCGTCCCGGAGGCGGTAGGTACCGAAGCTTTCTTT.

This clonotype showed up just a few times. The chain is built from TRBV6-2 or TRBV6-3 and TRBJ2-2; TRBD1 matches 7 bases. This CDR3 has 15 residues. Germline values: CDR1 MNHEY, CDR2 SVGEGT. V lost 7 bases to trimming and J lost 3 bases; unmatched junction nucleotides: 8. CDR3 in amino acids: CASNPWTGHTGELFF. DNA for the CDR3: TGTGCCAGCAACCCGTGGACAGGCCACACCGGGGAGCTGTTTTTT.

J is TRBJ1-5 and V is TRBV5-8; a possible D gene is TRBD1 (6 bases). The CDR3 extends over 14 amino acids. Germline lookup yields CDR1 SGHTS and CDR2 YDEGEE. Deletions cut 7 bases from V and 0 bases from J, with 11 bases between. CDR3 DNA: TGTGCCAGCGCAGGGGACCTTAGCAATCAGCCCCAGCATTTT. Translated: CASAGDLSNQPQHF. The full variable domain, completed using reference TRBV5-8 and TRBJ1-5, is EAGVTQSPTHLIKTRGQQATLRCSPISGHTSVYWYQQALGLGLQFLLWYDEGEERNRGNFPPRFSGRQFPNYSSELNVNALELEDSALYLCASAGDLSNQPQHFGDGTRLSIL.

There are a few counts of this clonotype. A single base separates this from a much larger clone, so it may be a read error. The chain recombines TRBV5-1 with TRBJ2-1, with TRBD1 as a possible D gene (5 bases). CDR1 SGHRS and CDR2 YFSETQ come from the germline V gene. The CDR3 length is 14 residues. With 4 bases removed from V and 11 bases from J, the gap between germline ends came to 19 bases. CDR3 residues: CASSLGAPRDQQFF. DNA for the CDR3: TGCGCCAGCAGCCTAGGGGCCCCCCGAGATCAGCAGTTCTTC.

In its sample, this clonotype was seen many times. The chain carries TRBV29-1 and TRBJ1-1; no definite D call. Trimming shortened V by 4 bases and J by 1 base, and 10 bases separated the two germline ends. CDR3 length: 13 amino acids. Germline assignment: CDR1 SQVTM and CDR2 ANQGSEA. CDR3 sequence reads: CSVGRPANTEAFF. CDR3 nucleotides: TGCAGCGTTGGAAGGCCCGCGAACACTGAAGCTTTCTTT.

Comments on this clonotype: A much larger clone lies a single base off, so this may be a read error. V usage is TRBV18 and J usage is TRBJ1-2; TRBD1 might be the D (5 bases). V lost 5 bases and J lost 0, with 10 bases in between. CDR1 is KGHSH and CDR2 is LQKENI in the germline V gene. The CDR3 is 14 residues long. CDR3 amino acids: CASSTPTANYGYTF. The CDR3 DNA sequence: TGTGCCAGCTCAACCCCGACAGCTAACTATGGCTACACCTTC.

This chain connects TRBV6-2 or TRBV6-3 to TRBJ1-5; TRBD1 might be the D (6 bases). Looked up from germline, CDR1 is MNHEY and CDR2 is SVGEGT. The germline V and J ends were trimmed by 4 bases and 0 bases, with 10 bases remaining between them. This CDR3 contains 15 residues. CDR3 loop: CASSSGDFSNQPQHF. For the CDR3, the DNA is TGTGCCAGCAGTTCAGGGGACTTTAGCAATCAGCCCCAGCATTTT.

This clonotype was seen ten or more times. The gene calls are TRBV20-1 and TRBJ2-3; D may be TRBD1 (7 bases). The CDR3 extends over 13 amino acids. V lost 3 bases and J 4 bases, leaving 11 bases between the germline ends. Germline V gene lookup returns CDR1 DFQATT and CDR2 SNEGSKA (reference sequence). The CDR3 region is CSASTRGADTQYF. The CDR3 region has the DNA TGCAGTGCTAGTACCAGGGGGGCAGATACGCAGTATTTT.

This clonotype has just a few counts. The chain recombines TRBV4-1 with TRBJ1-6, with D maybe TRBD1 (5 bases). Germline V gene data show CDR1 as MGHRA and CDR2 as YSYEKL. CDR3 size: 17 residues. V was shortened by 0 bases and J by 5 bases, with 14 bases between the two germline ends. The CDR3 coding sequence is TGCGCCAGCAGCCAAGATAACGGGGGAGAACATAATTCACCCCTCCACTTT. Residues: CASSQDNGGEHNSPLHF.